These T cell receptor beta chains were read from a single sample in a study of coeliac disease. Produced via immunoSEQ multiplex PCR; TCRdb's table is partial and in-frame only. The sample contains 6,500 or so clones, roughly 70% of which appear only once. Source material: lamina propria lymphocytes from the gut. The receptors derive from a man aged 45 to 65 with active celiac disease. Each CDR3 is given with its conserved first and last residue. The D gene is left open where the match is weak. Clone size is given for some rows only: seen once, a few or many times, or a class if the clone is expanded.

D	J	V	size	DNA	CDR3
TRBD1	TRBJ2-7	TRBV7-9	NA	TGTGCCAGCAGCAGATACAGGGGTAATTCCTACGAGCAGTACTTC	CASSRYRGNSYEQYF
NA	TRBJ2-7	TRBV5-1	NA	TGCGCCAGCAGATTCCCAGGGGCGGACACCTACGAGCAGTACTTC	CASRFPGADTYEQYF
NA	TRBJ2-1	TRBV7-2	NA	TGTGCCAGCAGCTTAGTAGTTTCAGGCCCCATCAATGAGCAGTTCTTC	CASSLVVSGPINEQFF
TRBD2	TRBJ2-4	TRBV27	NA	TGTGCCAGCAGTTTATTAGGTAGCGGGGGTAAAAACATTCAGTACTTC	CASSLLGSGGKNIQYF
TRBD1	TRBJ2-7	TRBV5-6	NA	TGTGCCAGCAGCGGGGACAGTGGCGAGCAGTACTTC	CASSGDSGEQYF
TRBD2	TRBJ2-1	TRBV7-2	NA	TGTGCCAGCAGCCGACTGGGGGGGAACTCCTACAATGAGCAGTTCTTC	CASSRLGGNSYNEQFF
NA	TRBJ2-1	TRBV9	NA	TGTGCCAGCAGCGTAGCTCCCGTGAGCAACAATGAGCAGTTCTTC	CASSVAPVSNNEQFF
NA	TRBJ1-1	TRBV16	NA	TGTGCCAGCAGCCAATATTTTGATAGATCCCAGGGTAGGAGTGAAGCTTTCTTT	CASSQYFDRSQGRSEAFF
NA	TRBJ1-5	TRBV28	few	TGTGCCAGCAGTTTAGTAACGAGTAGCAATCAGCCCCAGCATTTT	CASSLVTSSNQPQHF
TRBD1	TRBJ1-2	TRBV5-4	NA	TGTGCCAGCAGCTTGGAAGGGGGCGACTATGGCTACACCTTC	CASSLEGGDYGYTF
NA	TRBJ2-3	TRBV10-1	NA	TGCGCCAGCAGTGATCATCGTCCGGGAAATACGCAGTATTTT	CASSDHRPGNTQYF
TRBD2	TRBJ2-5	TRBV7-2	NA	TGTGCCAGCAGCTTATGGGGAGGGCCTTGGGAGACCCAGTACTTC	CASSLWGGPWETQYF
TRBD1	TRBJ1-5	TRBV5-6	NA	TGTGCCAGCAGCCATAGGGGACAGGGTAACAATCAGCCCCAGCATTTT	CASSHRGQGNNQPQHF
TRBD1	TRBJ2-4	TRBV2	NA	TGTGCCAGCAGTCCGATACAGGGGGCACAAAACATTCAGTACTTC	CASSPIQGAQNIQYF
TRBD1	TRBJ1-2	TRBV5-1	NA	TGCGCCAGCGGGACAGGGTACGACTATGGCTACACCTTC	CASGTGYDYGYTF
TRBD2	TRBJ2-1	TRBV7-8	few	TGTGCCAGCAGCTTAGTTTCGTGGGGACTAGCGGGAGCAAATGAGCAGTTCTTC	CASSLVSWGLAGANEQFF
TRBD1	TRBJ1-3	TRBV5-1	NA	TGCGCCAGCAGCTACACAGGGGGCGGCGACACCATATATTTT	CASSYTGGGDTIYF
TRBD1	TRBJ2-3	TRBV2	NA	TGTGCCAGCAGGGGGGGACAGGGCCCAGATACGCAGTATTTT	CASRGGQGPDTQYF
NA	TRBJ2-2	TRBV10-2	large	TGCGCCAGCAGTGACGGGAACACCGGGGAGCTGTTTTTT	CASSDGNTGELFF
TRBD1	TRBJ1-2	TRBV2	NA	TGTGCCAGCAGACTGACAGGGACGCTAGACTATGGCTACACCTTC	CASRLTGTLDYGYTF
TRBD2	TRBJ2-1	TRBV19	NA	TGTGCCAGTAGTATATGGGGGGGGGATGAGCAGTTCTTC	CASSIWGGDEQFF
NA	TRBJ2-1	TRBV6-5	NA	TGTGCCAGCAGTTACTTGGACTTCCCCTCGGGTGAGCAGTTCTTC	CASSYLDFPSGEQFF
TRBD2	TRBJ2-3	TRBV5-1	NA	TGCGCCAGCAGCGGACTAGCGGGGGGGCGGGCAGATACGCAGTATTTT	CASSGLAGGRADTQYF
NA	TRBJ2-1	TRBV4-3	NA	TGCGCCAGCAGCCAAGATTCTCCGGATGAGCAGTTCTTC	CASSQDSPDEQFF
NA	TRBJ1-1	TRBV27	NA	TGTGCCAGCAGTTTTGGAGAAGACACTGAAGCTTTCTTT	CASSFGEDTEAFF
NA	TRBJ2-2	TRBV5-6	few	TGTGCCAGCAGCTTGGTGAGAGCATCGAACACCGGGGAGCTGTTTTTT	CASSLVRASNTGELFF
NA	TRBJ2-7	TRBV28	NA	TGTGCCACGGCCCTAGCTACGAAGGAGCAGTACTTC	CATALATKEQYF
TRBD1	TRBJ1-1	TRBV25-1	few	TGTGCCAGCAGCCGCGCCGGACAGGGGTTGAACACTGAAGCTTTCTTT	CASSRAGQGLNTEAFF
TRBD2	TRBJ2-1	TRBV29-1	NA	TGCAGCGTGGTTAAAGCGGGAGGCTCGAATGAGCAGTTCTTC	CSVVKAGGSNEQFF
TRBD2	TRBJ2-3	TRBV5-1	NA	TGCGCCAGCAGCCTGTATGCTAGCGGGAACACAGATACGCAGTATTTT	CASSLYASGNTDTQYF
NA	TRBJ2-3	TRBV27	NA	TGTGCCAGCAGTCAGAGGGGGTCCCGGACAGATACGCAGTATTTT	CASSQRGSRTDTQYF
NA	TRBJ1-4	TRBV2	few	TGTGCCAGCAGTGAAAGAGCGGCTAATGAAAAACTGTTTTTT	CASSERAANEKLFF
TRBD2	TRBJ2-4	TRBV2	NA	TGTGCCAGCAGCACTAGCGGGGGGGCCGGCAAAAACATTCAGTACTTC	CASSTSGGAGKNIQYF
TRBD1	TRBJ2-3	TRBV11-3	large	TGTGCCAGCAGCTCCTGGCGGACAGGGGATCGCACAGATACGCAGTATTTT	CASSSWRTGDRTDTQYF
NA	TRBJ1-1	TRBV6-6	NA	TGTGCCAGCAGTTACTCCCCGGACACTGAAGCTTTCTTT	CASSYSPDTEAFF
NA	TRBJ2-1	TRBV27	NA	TGTGCCAGCAGTTTTAGGGGGTACAATGAGCAGTTCTTC	CASSFRGYNEQFF
NA	TRBJ1-2	TRBV18	NA	TGTGCCAGCTCTCCAGGGAGTTCCTATGGCTACACCTTC	CASSPGSSYGYTF
NA	TRBJ2-5	TRBV27	NA	TGTGCCAGCAGTTTAAACAGGATAGAGACCCAGTACTTC	CASSLNRIETQYF
NA	TRBJ2-1	TRBV27	NA	TGTGCCAGCAGTTTACATCGGGGGAGCTCCTACAATGAGCAGTTCTTC	CASSLHRGSSYNEQFF
TRBD2	TRBJ2-5	TRBV11-2	NA	TGTGCCAGCAGCTTAGTGGTACTAGCGGGGGGAAGACAAGAGACCCAGTACTTC	CASSLVVLAGGRQETQYF
TRBD1	TRBJ2-4	TRBV2	NA	TGTGCCAGCAGTATTCCGGGACAGTTAGCCAAAAACATTCAGTACTTC	CASSIPGQLAKNIQYF
NA	TRBJ1-6	TRBV9	NA	TGTGCCAGCAGCCCAGGTGGGGGCGATAATTCACCCCTCCACTTT	CASSPGGGDNSPLHF
NA	TRBJ2-7	TRBV7-3	NA	TGTGCCAGCAGCTTAACAGGGGGGGCCACGTACGAGCAGTACTTC	CASSLTGGATYEQYF
NA	TRBJ2-1	TRBV4-3	NA	TGCGCCAGCAGCCAAGCCAGGGGGGCCTGGAGCTCCTACAATGAGCAGTTCTTC	CASSQARGAWSSYNEQFF
TRBD2	TRBJ2-5	TRBV2	NA	TGTGCCAGCAGTGGACTAGCTTTGAAGACCCAGTACTTC	CASSGLALKTQYF
TRBD2	TRBJ2-5	TRBV9	few	TGTGCCAGCAGCATTCCTAGCGGTGGGGAGACCCAGTACTTC	CASSIPSGGETQYF
TRBD2	TRBJ2-6	TRBV14	NA	TGTGCCAGCAGCCCCCCCCTAGCGGCAGGGGCCAACGTCCTGACTTTC	CASSPPLAAGANVLTF
TRBD2	TRBJ2-3	TRBV11-3	NA	TGTGCCAGCAGCTTATTAGCGGGAGGGCCCACAGATACGCAGTATTTT	CASSLLAGGPTDTQYF
TRBD1	TRBJ1-1	TRBV7-9	NA	TGTGCCAGCAGCCACGCCGGACAGGGTAACACTGAAGCTTTCTTT	CASSHAGQGNTEAFF
NA	TRBJ2-5	TRBV9	NA	TGTGCCAGCAGCGCCGGGGGAGAGACCCAGTACTTC	CASSAGGETQYF
TRBD1	TRBJ1-5	TRBV7-9	NA	TGTGCCAGCTCAACCGGGACAGAGACCAATCAGCCCCAGCATTTT	CASSTGTETNQPQHF
NA	TRBJ1-4	TRBV15	NA	TGTGCCACCAGCAGAGGAGGCGCGGGTGAAAAACTGTTTTTT	CATSRGGAGEKLFF
NA	TRBJ2-1	TRBV19	once	TGTGCCAGTAGTACGGCCAGGGTGAATGAGCAGTTCTTC	CASSTARVNEQFF
NA	TRBJ1-2	TRBV2	NA	TGTGCCAGCAGCCCCATCGGGGGTTACGACTATGGCTACACCTTC	CASSPIGGYDYGYTF
NA	TRBJ2-3	TRBV12-5	few	TGTGCTAGTGGTTTGGTACCCGACGGAGGGACCAGCACAGATACGCAGTATTTT	CASGLVPDGGTSTDTQYF
NA	TRBJ1-2	TRBV4-1	NA	TGCGCCAGCAGCCAAGCAGCAGGGCGTAACTATGGCTACACCTTC	CASSQAAGRNYGYTF
NA	TRBJ1-2	TRBV19	NA	TGTGCCAGTAGGGTGACAGCTTCGAACTATGGCTACACCTTC	CASRVTASNYGYTF
TRBD1	TRBJ2-2	TRBV7-2	NA	TGTGCCAGCAGGGCCCCAGGGGGCGGCACCGGGGAGCTGTTTTTT	CASRAPGGGTGELFF
TRBD1	TRBJ1-6	TRBV5-5	NA	TGTGCCAGCAGCTTGGGGACAGGGCCCCAGGCCCTCCACTTT	CASSLGTGPQALHF